A single sample is the source of the 23 T cell receptor beta chains below, sequenced in a study of beta chain features in type 1 diabetes listed by TCRdb under 2018. The library was generated by the immunoSEQ multiplex PCR assay. The High Capacity cDNA Reverse Transcription Kit was used to reverse transcribe all of the isolated RNA, meaning that expressed TCRB transcripts were what got sequenced. Not all clones reach the TCRdb copy of this immuneACCESS table, which keeps in-frame sequences only. Checked studies attribute under half of the gap to unresolved V genes and leave the rest unexplained. Here the sample has 200,000 to 250,000 clones; around 10% occur a single time. Of the sample, under 0.035% is held by the ten largest clones. What was sequenced was naive CD4+ T cells from blood. What this sample's cell subset or site label stands for: true naive CD4+ T cells. These TCRs come from a woman between 18 and 29 years old in good health.

This clone was detected only a few times. The rearrangement uses TRBV19 and TRBJ2-7; TRBD1 matches at 11 bases. The V segment lost 5 bases and the J segment 4 bases; nucleotides outside the gene matches: 4. Germline loops: CDR1 LNHDA, CDR2 SQIVND (reference sequence). This CDR3 has 14 amino acids. CDR3 coding DNA: TGTGCCAGTAGTCGGACAGGGGGCTTTTACGAGCAGTACTTC. It codes for CASSRTGGFYEQYF.

This clone was picked up a small number of times. The chain employs TRBV5-6 and TRBJ2-2, with TRBD1 identical over 8 bases. Germline assignment: CDR1 SGHDT and CDR2 YYEEEE. After removal of 1 base from V and 3 bases from J, the junction contained 5 bases not matched to a gene. The CDR3 extends over 16 amino acids. The CDR3 spells CASSLFAGGYTGELFF. CDR3 bases: TGTGCCAGCAGCTTGTTCGCAGGGGGCTACACCGGGGAGCTGTTTTTT.

In its sample, this clone was seen a few times. The chain has TRBV19 and TRBJ2-5; 8 bases fit TRBD1. V was pared by 4 bases and J by 5 bases, with 9 bases of the junction left unmatched. The germline gives CDR1 LNHDA, CDR2 SQIVND (reference sequence). There are 15 residues in the CDR3. CDR3 protein: CASSTRGQGEETQYF. As DNA, the CDR3 is TGTGCCAGTAGTACCCGCGGACAGGGAGAGGAGACCCAGTACTTC.

The chain carries TRBV5-1 and TRBJ2-1; 8 bases line up with TRBD2. The ends lost 4 bases at V and 4 bases at J; junction bases unmatched: 13. The germline V gene has CDR1 SGHRS and CDR2 YFSETQ. This CDR3 has 17 residues. CDR3 in amino acids: CASSPPVGLAGYNEQFF. The CDR3 bases are TGCGCCAGCAGCCCCCCGGTGGGTCTAGCGGGTTACAATGAGCAGTTCTTC.

The sample holds a few counts of this clone. The chain has TRBV30 and TRBJ1-4; no firm D call. CDR3 length equals 13 residues. Germline-derived CDR1 and CDR2 are GTSNPN and SVGIG (reference sequence). The V and J ends lost 0 bases and 8 bases respectively, with 10 bases between them. This CDR3 is CAWSVEGWEKLFF. The CDR3 DNA reads as TGTGCCTGGAGTGTAGAGGGATGGGAAAAACTGTTTTTT.

This clone was seen a handful of times. Here the CDR3 DNA reads TGTGCCAGCAGCCCGTTGGCTAGCATTTCCACAGATACGCAGTATTTT. Translated, it gives CASSPLASISTDTQYF. J is TRBJ2-3 and V is TRBV5-4; D is perhaps TRBD2 (5 bases). The CDR3 consists of 16 residues. The germline V and J ends were trimmed by 4 bases and 2 bases, with 17 bases remaining between them. Germline CDR1 and CDR2: SGHNT and YYREEE (reference sequence).

The chain employs TRBV7-3 and TRBJ2-5, with a tentative D call TRBD2 (5 bases). Germline V CDR1 and CDR2: SGHTA, FQGTGA. The CDR3 spans 14 residues. Trimming removed 2 bases from V and 4 bases from J, with 11 bases in between. The CDR3 spells CASSLQGGGETQYF. The CDR3 DNA reads as TGTGCCAGCAGCTTACAAGGTGGAGGAGAGACCCAGTACTTC.

This clone has only a few counts. The chain employs TRBV6-5 and TRBJ2-7, with a tentative D call TRBD2 (5 bases). The V end was cut by 6 bases, the J end by 4 bases, with 13 bases between. The CDR3 totals 13 residues. CDR1 and CDR2 from the germline V gene are MNHEY and SVGAGI. The CDR3 loop reads CASRRAGLYEQYF. CDR3 bases: TGTGCCAGCAGAAGGGCGGGCCTATACGAGCAGTACTTC.

This sequence joins TRBV6-5 and TRBJ2-2; D perhaps matches TRBD2 (6 bases). V shed 2 bases and J shed 2 bases, with 12 bases lying between them. The CDR3 is 16 amino acids. Germline CDR1 reads MNHEY; CDR2 reads SVGAGI. The CDR3 nucleotides read TGTGCCAGCAGTTACGAGCCGACTAGAAACACCGGGGAGCTGTTTTTT. Translated, it gives CASSYEPTRNTGELFF.

This clone was found a few times. This chain connects TRBV5-1 to TRBJ1-4, with D maybe TRBD1 (5 bases). The V gene's germline CDR1 is SGHRS and CDR2 YFSETQ. The CDR3 is made up of 13 amino acids. The ends were cut back, 4 bases at V and 5 bases at J, with 9 bases in the middle. CDR3 DNA: TGCGCCAGCAGCGCGGGACCCAATGAAAAACTGTTTTTT. The encoded protein is CASSAGPNEKLFF.

The chain uses TRBV2 and TRBJ1-2; maybe TRBD1 (6 bases). Trimming took off 8 bases at V and 0 bases at J, with 13 bases between the two ends. This CDR3 has 14 amino acids. Germline V gives CDR1 SNHLY, CDR2 FYNNEI. CDR3 region: CASEYRVANYGYTF. The DNA for the CDR3 is TGTGCCAGCGAGTACAGGGTAGCTAACTATGGCTACACCTTC.

V and J are TRBV25-1 and TRBJ1-4; D call uncertain. V lost 6 bases and J 8 bases, leaving 16 bases between the germline ends. CDR3 length equals 14 residues. CDR1 and CDR2 (germline): MGHDK, SYGVNS. In DNA form, the CDR3 reads TGTGCCAGCAGGGAAAGTTCTAGCGGGGAAAAACTGTTTTTT. Translating it yields CASRESSSGEKLFF.

V is TRBV5-6 and J is TRBJ2-1; possibly TRBD2 for D (5 bases). V lost 6 bases and J lost 4, with 23 bases in between. In germline, CDR1 is SGHDT, CDR2 YYEEEE. This CDR3 has 17 amino acids. CDR3 DNA: TGTGCCAGCACGCGTCGGGTCGGCGGGCCGCCTTACAATGAGCAGTTCTTC. This translates into CASTRRVGGPPYNEQFF.

The rearrangement uses TRBV18 and TRBJ1-1; D might be TRBD1 (6 bases). From germline, CDR1 is KGHSH and CDR2 LQKENI. V dropped 9 bases and J dropped 2 bases, with 13 bases sitting between them. This CDR3 contains 13 residues. CDR3 loop: CASSTGPNTEAFF. The CDR3 bases are TGTGCCAGTTCGACAGGACCTAACACTGAAGCTTTCTTT.

This clone was detected only a few times. V usage is TRBV6-5 and J usage is TRBJ1-3; 9 nucleotides line up with TRBD1. The germline CDR1 and CDR2 sequences are MNHEY and SVGAGI. With 4 bases clipped from V and 3 bases from J, the junction kept 4 bases outside the gene matches. This CDR3 has 15 amino acids. The CDR3 protein is CASSFGQGSGNTIYF. CDR3 DNA sequence: TGTGCCAGCAGTTTTGGACAGGGGAGTGGAAACACCATATATTTT.

This clone has a handful of counts. This sequence joins TRBV5-4 and TRBJ1-1, with D tentatively TRBD1 (6 bases). The CDR3 runs to 14 residues. Trimming left V 1 base short and J 0 bases short, with 7 bases between. In germline, CDR1 is SGHNT, CDR2 YYREEE (reference sequence). CDR3 nucleotides: TGTGCCAGCAGCTTGTACAGGGTGAACACTGAAGCTTTCTTT. Amino acid sequence: CASSLYRVNTEAFF.

V and J are TRBV15 and TRBJ1-1; D gene ambiguous. CDR1 and CDR2 (germline): LNHNV, YYDKDF (reference sequence). V dropped 5 bases and J dropped 3 bases, with 10 bases sitting between them. This CDR3 is 13 amino acids long. This chain's CDR3 is CATSPMLDTEAFF. Here the CDR3 DNA reads TGTGCCACCAGCCCCATGTTAGACACTGAAGCTTTCTTT.

This rearrangement joins TRBV5-1 to TRBJ1-5; no clear D gene. Trimming took off 4 bases at V and 0 bases at J, with 20 bases between the two ends. This CDR3 region has 18 residues. Germline V lookup: CDR1 SGHRS, CDR2 YFSETQ. The CDR3 bases are TGCGCCAGCAGCCCGAGTCCGGGAGCATTTTATAGCAATCAGCCCCAGCATTTT. Translating gives CASSPSPGAFYSNQPQHF. Full variable domain (outside the CDR3, taken from reference TRBV5-1 and TRBJ1-5): KAGVTQTPRYLIKTRGQQVTLSCSPISGHRSVSWYQQTPGQGLQFLFEYFSETQRNKGNFPGRFSGRQFSNSRSEMNVSTLELGDSALYLCASSPSPGAFYSNQPQHFGDGTRLSIL.

This clone was picked up a small number of times. The chain couples TRBV28 to TRBJ1-2; no clear D gene. Germline V gene data show CDR1 as MDHEN and CDR2 as SYDVKM. V was pared by 8 bases and J by 1 base, with 8 bases between. There are 12 residues in the CDR3. The CDR3 sequence: CASGRINYGYTF. DNA for the CDR3: TGTGCCAGCGGCCGAATTAACTATGGCTACACCTTC.

This clone was counted only a few times. The rearrangement links TRBV19 to TRBJ2-7, with 9 bases lining up with TRBD1. This CDR3 region has 14 residues. V trimming: 3 bases; J trimming: 4 bases; junction bases outside the gene matches: 4. Germline V gene lookup returns CDR1 LNHDA and CDR2 SQIVND (reference sequence). Written as DNA, the CDR3 is TGTGCCAGTAGTATCGGGACAGGGTGGTACGAGCAGTACTTC. It yields the protein CASSIGTGWYEQYF. The whole variable domain, filled in from reference TRBV19 and TRBJ2-7, reads DGGITQSPKYLFRKEGQNVTLSCEQNLNHDAMYWYRQDPGQGLRLIYYSQIVNDFQKGDIAEGYSVSREKKESFPLTVTSAQKNPTAFYLCASSIGTGWYEQYFGPGTRLTVT.

This clone occurred a few times. V usage is TRBV28 and J usage is TRBJ2-7; no reliable D call. CDR3 length: 14 amino acids. Germline CDR1 MDHEN, CDR2 SYDVKM. Trimming took off 2 bases at V and 2 bases at J, with 10 bases between the two ends. DNA of the CDR3: TGTGCCAGCAGTTTACTGCCGTCAGCCTACGAGCAGTACTTC. It translates to CASSLLPSAYEQYF.

This clone was seen only a few times. The chain joins TRBV2 to TRBJ1-6; the match to TRBD1 covers 7 bases. V lost 3 bases to trimming and J lost 9 bases; unmatched junction nucleotides: 5. Germline V gene lookup returns CDR1 SNHLY and CDR2 FYNNEI. CDR3 length: 14 amino acids. The CDR3 region has the DNA TGTGCCAGCAGTGAGAACAGGGGAAGTTCACCCCTCCACTTT. Translating gives CASSENRGSSPLHF.

J is TRBJ2-1 and V is TRBV9; D possibly corresponds to TRBD1 (6 bases). This CDR3 is 13 amino acids long. The ends were cut back, 0 bases at V and 10 bases at J, with 11 bases in the middle. Germline CDR1 SGDLS, CDR2 YYNGEE. The CDR3 DNA reads TGTGCCAGCAGCGTAGGACCAGGGGTCGAGCAGTTCTTC. Amino acid sequence: CASSVGPGVEQFF.